Included here is one T cell receptor (beta chain) sequence, with context. This sample is part of a study of cytomegalovirus exposure and HLA in healthy donors. Trimming removed 2 bases from V and 4 bases from J; junction bases left unmatched: 1. The CDR3 sequence is 14 residues long. Germline CDR1 reads LNHDA; CDR2 reads SQIVND (reference sequence). The method was immunoSEQ multiplex PCR; TCRdb's version includes in-frame clones alone and lacks a portion of them. Here the sample spans some 210,000 clones, 80% to 90% being singletons. The gene calls are TRBV19 and TRBJ1-4, with 7 bases identical to TRBD1. This TCR came from a woman under 30 in good health and CMV-seropositive. The specimen was PBMCs. CDR3 sequence (DNA): TGTGCCAGTAGTATAACAGGGGATAATGAAAAACTGTTTTTT. Amino acids: CASSITGDNEKLFF.